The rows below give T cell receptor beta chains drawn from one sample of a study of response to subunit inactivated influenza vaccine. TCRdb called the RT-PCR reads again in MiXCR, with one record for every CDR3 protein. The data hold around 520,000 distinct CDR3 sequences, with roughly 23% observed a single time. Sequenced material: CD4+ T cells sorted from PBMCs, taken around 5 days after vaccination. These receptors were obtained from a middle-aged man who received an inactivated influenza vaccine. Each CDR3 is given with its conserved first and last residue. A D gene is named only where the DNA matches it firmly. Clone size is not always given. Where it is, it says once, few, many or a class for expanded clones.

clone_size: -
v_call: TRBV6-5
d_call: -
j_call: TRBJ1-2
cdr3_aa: CASSYSRGTSYTF
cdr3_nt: TGTGCCAGCAGTTACTCGAGAGGGACGAGCTACACCTTC

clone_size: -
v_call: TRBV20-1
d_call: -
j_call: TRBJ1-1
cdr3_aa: CSAVENTEAFF
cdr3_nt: TGCAGTGCTGTAGAGAACACTGAAGCTTTCTTT

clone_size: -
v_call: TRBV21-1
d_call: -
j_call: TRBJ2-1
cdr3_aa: CASSKARTSGRNEQFF
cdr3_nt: TGTGCCAGCAGCAAAGCGAGGACTAGCGGGAGGAATGAGCAGTTCTTC

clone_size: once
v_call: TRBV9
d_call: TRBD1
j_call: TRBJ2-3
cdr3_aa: CASSVAGGARDTQYF
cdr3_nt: TGTGCCAGCAGCGTAGCAGGGGGCGCAAGAGATACGCAGTATTTT

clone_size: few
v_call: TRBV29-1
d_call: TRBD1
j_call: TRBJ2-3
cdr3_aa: CSVVQGAFTDTQYF
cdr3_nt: TGCAGCGTTGTTCAGGGGGCCTTCACAGATACGCAGTATTTT

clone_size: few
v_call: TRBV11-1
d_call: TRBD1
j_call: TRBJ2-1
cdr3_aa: CASSLGLDRDLKFPFYNEQFF
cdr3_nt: TGTGCCAGCAGCTTAGGGCTAGACAGGGACCTCAAGTTCCCTTTTTACAATGAGCAGTTCTTC

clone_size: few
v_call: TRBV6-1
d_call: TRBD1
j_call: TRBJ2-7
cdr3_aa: CASSQSGTGGYEQYF
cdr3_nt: TGTGCCAGCAGTCAGTCCGGGACAGGTGGCTACGAGCAGTACTTC

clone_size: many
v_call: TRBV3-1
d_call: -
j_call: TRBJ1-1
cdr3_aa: CASSQDGAVKTEAFF
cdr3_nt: TGTGCCAGCAGCCAAGACGGGGCAGTGAAAACTGAAGCTTTCTTT

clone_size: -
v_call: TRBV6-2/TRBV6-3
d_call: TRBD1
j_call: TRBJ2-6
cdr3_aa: CASRRTGNGANVLTF
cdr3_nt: TGTGCCAGCAGGAGGACAGGGAATGGGGCCAACGTCCTGACTTTC

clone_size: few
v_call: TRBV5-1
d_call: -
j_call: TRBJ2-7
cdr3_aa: CASRGVGYYEQYF
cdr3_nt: TGCGCCAGCAGAGGGGTGGGATACTACGAGCAGTACTTC

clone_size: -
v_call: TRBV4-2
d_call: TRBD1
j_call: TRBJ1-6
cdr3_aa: CASSQDTGEGSPLHF
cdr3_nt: TGTGCCAGCAGCCAAGATACAGGGGAGGGATCACCCCTCCACTTT

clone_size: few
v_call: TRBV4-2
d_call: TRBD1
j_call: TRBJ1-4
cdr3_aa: CASSQGKQGTNEKLFF
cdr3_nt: TGTGCCAGCAGCCAAGGGAAACAGGGGACTAATGAAAAACTGTTTTTT

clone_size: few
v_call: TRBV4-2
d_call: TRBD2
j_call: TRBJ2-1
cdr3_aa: CASSQVAGDFAEQFF
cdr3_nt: TGTGCCAGCAGCCAAGTAGCGGGAGACTTCGCTGAGCAGTTCTTC

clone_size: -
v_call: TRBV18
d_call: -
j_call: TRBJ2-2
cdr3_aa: CASSVGTTANTGELFF
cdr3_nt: TGTGCCAGCTCAGTGGGGACAACAGCGAACACCGGGGAGCTGTTTTTT

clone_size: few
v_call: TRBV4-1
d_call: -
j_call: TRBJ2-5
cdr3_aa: CASSQGLGEETQYF
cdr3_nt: TGCGCCAGCAGCCAAGGACTAGGGGAAGAGACCCAGTACTTC

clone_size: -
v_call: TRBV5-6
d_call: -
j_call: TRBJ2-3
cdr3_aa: CASSFYGADTQYF
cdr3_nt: TGTGCCAGCAGCTTTTACGGGGCAGATACGCAGTATTTT

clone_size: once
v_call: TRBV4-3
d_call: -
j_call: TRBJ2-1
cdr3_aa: CASSQEAVGAYNEQFF
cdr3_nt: TGCGCCAGCAGCCAAGAAGCGGTAGGAGCCTACAATGAGCAGTTCTTC

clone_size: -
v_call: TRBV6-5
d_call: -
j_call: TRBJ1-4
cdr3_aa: CASSYGGGNEKLFF
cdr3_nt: TGTGCCAGCAGTTACGGCGGTGGGAATGAAAAACTGTTTTTT

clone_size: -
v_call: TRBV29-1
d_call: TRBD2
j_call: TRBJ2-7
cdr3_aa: CSVWVSGRNHEQYF
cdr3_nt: TGCAGCGTTTGGGTAAGCGGGAGGAACCACGAGCAGTACTTC

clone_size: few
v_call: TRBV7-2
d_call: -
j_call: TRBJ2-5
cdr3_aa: CASRPKGWTGQETQYF
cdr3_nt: TGTGCCAGCAGACCAAAGGGATGGACCGGCCAAGAGACCCAGTACTTC

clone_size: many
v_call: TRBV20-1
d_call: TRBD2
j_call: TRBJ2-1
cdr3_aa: CSARDRLAGVGEQFF
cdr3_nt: TGCAGTGCTAGAGATCGACTAGCGGGAGTGGGTGAGCAGTTCTTC

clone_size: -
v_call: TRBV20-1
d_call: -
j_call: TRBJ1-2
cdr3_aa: CSARVDHVSRGYTF
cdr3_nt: TGCAGTGCTAGAGTAGACCACGTCTCGCGTGGCTACACCTTC

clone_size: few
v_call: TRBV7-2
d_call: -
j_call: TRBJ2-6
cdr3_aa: CASSLSRLEANVLTF
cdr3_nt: TGTGCCAGCAGCTTAAGCAGGCTCGAGGCCAACGTCCTGACTTTC

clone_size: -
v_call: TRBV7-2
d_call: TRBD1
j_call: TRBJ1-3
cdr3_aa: CASSLDRAGGNTIYF
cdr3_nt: TGTGCCAGCAGCTTGGACAGGGCGGGAGGAAACACCATATATTTT

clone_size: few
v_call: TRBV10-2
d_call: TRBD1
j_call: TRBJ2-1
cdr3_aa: CASARTGHEQFF
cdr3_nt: TGCGCCAGCGCAAGGACAGGTCATGAGCAGTTCTTC

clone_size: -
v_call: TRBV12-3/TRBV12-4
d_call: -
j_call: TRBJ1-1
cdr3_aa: CASSLGWDPKPFF
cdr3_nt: TGTGCCAGCAGTTTAGGGTGGGACCCCAAACCCTTCTTT

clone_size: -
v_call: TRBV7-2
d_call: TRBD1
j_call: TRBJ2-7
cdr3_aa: CASSLVATGGSYEQYF
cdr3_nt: TGTGCCAGCAGCTTAGTCGCGACAGGGGGTTCCTACGAGCAGTACTTC

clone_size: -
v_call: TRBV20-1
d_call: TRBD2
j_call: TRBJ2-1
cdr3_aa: CSARGLAGPGEQFF
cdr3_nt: TGCAGTGCTCGGGGACTAGCGGGGCCTGGTGAGCAGTTCTTC

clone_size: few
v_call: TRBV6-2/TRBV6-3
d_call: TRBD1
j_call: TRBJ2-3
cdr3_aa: CATRPGQGSTDTQYF
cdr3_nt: TGTGCCACCAGACCGGGACAGGGGTCCACAGATACGCAGTATTTT

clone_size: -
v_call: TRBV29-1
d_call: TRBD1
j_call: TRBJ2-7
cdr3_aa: CSVQGGAIPYEQYF
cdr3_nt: TGCAGCGTCCAAGGGGGCGCAATACCCTACGAGCAGTACTTC

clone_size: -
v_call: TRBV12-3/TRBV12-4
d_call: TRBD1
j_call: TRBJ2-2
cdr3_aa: CASSFGTGTTGELFF
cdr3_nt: TGTGCCAGCAGTTTTGGGACAGGGACCACCGGGGAGCTGTTTTTT

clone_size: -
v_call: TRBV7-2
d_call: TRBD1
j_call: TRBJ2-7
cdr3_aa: CASSLGDRGYEQYF
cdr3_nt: TGTGCCAGCAGCTTAGGGGACAGGGGGTACGAGCAGTACTTC

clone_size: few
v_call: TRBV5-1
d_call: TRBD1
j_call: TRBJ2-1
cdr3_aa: CASRGSGQTYNEQFF
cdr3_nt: TGCGCCAGCAGGGGCTCGGGACAGACCTACAATGAGCAGTTCTTC

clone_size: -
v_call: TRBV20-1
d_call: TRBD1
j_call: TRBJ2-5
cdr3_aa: CSARRPGQGNQETQYF
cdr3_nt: TGCAGTGCTAGACGACCGGGACAGGGGAACCAAGAGACCCAGTACTTC

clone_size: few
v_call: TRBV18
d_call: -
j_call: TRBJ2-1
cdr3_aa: CASSPPQGASYNEQFF
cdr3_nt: TGTGCCAGCTCACCACCGCAAGGGGCGAGTTACAATGAGCAGTTCTTC

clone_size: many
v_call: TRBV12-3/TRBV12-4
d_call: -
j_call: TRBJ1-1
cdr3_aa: CASRPTGNTEAFF
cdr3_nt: TGTGCCAGCAGGCCGACAGGGAACACTGAAGCTTTCTTT

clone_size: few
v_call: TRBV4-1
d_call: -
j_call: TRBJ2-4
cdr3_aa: CASSQDEGSSRAKNIQYF
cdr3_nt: TGCGCCAGCAGCCAAGATGAGGGCTCTTCTAGAGCCAAAAACATTCAGTACTTC

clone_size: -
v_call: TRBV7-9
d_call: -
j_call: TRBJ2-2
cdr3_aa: CASSLATDSVGGGELFF
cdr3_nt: TGTGCCAGCAGCTTAGCTACCGACAGTGTCGGCGGCGGGGAGCTGTTTTTT